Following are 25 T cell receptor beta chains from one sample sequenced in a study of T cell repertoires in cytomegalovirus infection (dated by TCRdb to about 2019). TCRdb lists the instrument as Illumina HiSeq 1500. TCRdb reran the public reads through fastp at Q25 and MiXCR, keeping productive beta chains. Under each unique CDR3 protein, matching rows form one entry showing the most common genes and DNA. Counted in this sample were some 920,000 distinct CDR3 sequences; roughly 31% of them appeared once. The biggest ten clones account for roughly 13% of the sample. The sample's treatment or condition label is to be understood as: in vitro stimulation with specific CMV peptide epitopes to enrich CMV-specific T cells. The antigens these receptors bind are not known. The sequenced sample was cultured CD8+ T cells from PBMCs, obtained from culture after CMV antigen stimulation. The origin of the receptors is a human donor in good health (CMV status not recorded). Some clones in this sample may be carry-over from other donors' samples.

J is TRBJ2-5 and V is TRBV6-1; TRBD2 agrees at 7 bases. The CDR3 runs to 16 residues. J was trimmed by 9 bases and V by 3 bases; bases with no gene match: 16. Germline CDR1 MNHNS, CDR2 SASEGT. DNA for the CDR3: TGTGCCAGCAGTGATGATCAGCGGGGCCCCAGGTGGTCCCAGTACTTC. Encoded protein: CASSDDQRGPRWSQYF.

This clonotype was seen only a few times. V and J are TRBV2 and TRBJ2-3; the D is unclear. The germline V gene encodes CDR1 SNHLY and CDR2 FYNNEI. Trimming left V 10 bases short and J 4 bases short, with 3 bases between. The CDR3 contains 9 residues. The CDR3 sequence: CATPDTQYF. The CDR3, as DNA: TGTGCCACTCCAGATACGCAGTATTTT.

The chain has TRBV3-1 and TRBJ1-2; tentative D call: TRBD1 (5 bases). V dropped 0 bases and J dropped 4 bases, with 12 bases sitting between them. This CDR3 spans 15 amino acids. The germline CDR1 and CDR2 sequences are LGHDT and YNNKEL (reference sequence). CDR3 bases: TGTGCCAGCAGCCAAGACTACCAGGGATCCTATGGCTACACCTTC. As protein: CASSQDYQGSYGYTF. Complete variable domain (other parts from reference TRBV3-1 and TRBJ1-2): DTAVSQTPKYLVTQMGNDKSIKCEQNLGHDTMYWYKQDSKKFLKIMFSYNNKELIINETVPNRFSPKSPDKAHLNLHINSLELGDSAVYFCASSQDYQGSYGYTFGSGTRLTVV.

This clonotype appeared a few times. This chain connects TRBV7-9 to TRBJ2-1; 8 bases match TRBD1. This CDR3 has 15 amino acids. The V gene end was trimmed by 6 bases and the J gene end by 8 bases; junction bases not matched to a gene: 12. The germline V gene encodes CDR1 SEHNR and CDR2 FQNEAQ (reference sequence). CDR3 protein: CASSSEQGAVYEQFF. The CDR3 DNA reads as TGTGCCAGCAGTTCGGAGCAGGGGGCGGTCTATGAGCAGTTCTTC. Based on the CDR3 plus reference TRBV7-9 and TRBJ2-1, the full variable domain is DTGVSQNPRHKITKRGQNVTFRCDPISEHNRLYWYRQTLGQGPEFLTYFQNEAQLEKSRLLSDRFSAERPKGSFSTLEIQRTEQGDSAMYLCASSSEQGAVYEQFFGPGTRLTVL.

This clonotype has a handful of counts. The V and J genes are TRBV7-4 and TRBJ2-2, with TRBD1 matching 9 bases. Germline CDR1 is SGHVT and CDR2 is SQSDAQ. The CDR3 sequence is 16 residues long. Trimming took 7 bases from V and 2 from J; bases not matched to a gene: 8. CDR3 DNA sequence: TGTGCCAGCACTGACGGGACAGGGATTAACACCGGGGAGCTGTTTTTT. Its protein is CASTDGTGINTGELFF.

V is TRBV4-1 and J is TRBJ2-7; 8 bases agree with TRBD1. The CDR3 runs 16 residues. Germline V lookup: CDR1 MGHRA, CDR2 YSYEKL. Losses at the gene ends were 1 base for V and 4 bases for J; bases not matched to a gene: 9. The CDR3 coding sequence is TGCGCCAGCAGCCAAGCACCCACAGGGGGACAGTACGAGCAGTACTTC. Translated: CASSQAPTGGQYEQYF.

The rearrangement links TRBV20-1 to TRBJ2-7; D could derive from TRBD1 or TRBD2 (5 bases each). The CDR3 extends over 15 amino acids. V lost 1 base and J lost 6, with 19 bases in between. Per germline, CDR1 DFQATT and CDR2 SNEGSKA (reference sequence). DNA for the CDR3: TGCAGTGCTAGAGCGGGACGCGGCCTAGAACGCGAGCAGTACTTC. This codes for CSARAGRGLEREQYF.

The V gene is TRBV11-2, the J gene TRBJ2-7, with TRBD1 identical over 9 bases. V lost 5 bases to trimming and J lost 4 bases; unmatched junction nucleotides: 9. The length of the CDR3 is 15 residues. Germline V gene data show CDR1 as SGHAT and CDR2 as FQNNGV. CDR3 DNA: TGTGCCAGCAGCCCCCGGGACAGGGATTTTTACGAGCAGTACGTC. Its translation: CASSPRDRDFYEQYV.

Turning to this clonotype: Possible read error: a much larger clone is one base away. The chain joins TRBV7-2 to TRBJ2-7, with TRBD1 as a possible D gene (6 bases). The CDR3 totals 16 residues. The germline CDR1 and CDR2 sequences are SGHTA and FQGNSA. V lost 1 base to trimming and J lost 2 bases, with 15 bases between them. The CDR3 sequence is CASSLDLGGAPYEQYV. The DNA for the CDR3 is TGTGCCAGCAGCTTAGACTTAGGGGGTGCCCCCTACGAGCAGTACGTC.

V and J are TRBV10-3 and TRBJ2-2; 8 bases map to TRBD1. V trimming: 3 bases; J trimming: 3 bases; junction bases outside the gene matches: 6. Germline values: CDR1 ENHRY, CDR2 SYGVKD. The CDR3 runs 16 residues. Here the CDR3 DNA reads TGTGCCATCAGTGAACGGACAGGGATCCACACCGGGGAGCTGTTTTTT. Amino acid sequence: CAISERTGIHTGELFF.

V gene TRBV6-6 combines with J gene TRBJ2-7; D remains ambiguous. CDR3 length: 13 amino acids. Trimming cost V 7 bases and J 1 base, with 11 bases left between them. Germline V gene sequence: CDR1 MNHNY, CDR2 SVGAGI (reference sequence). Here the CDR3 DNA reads TGTGCCAGCACTCAAGGCCTTTCCTACGAGCAGTACGTC. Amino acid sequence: CASTQGLSYEQYV.

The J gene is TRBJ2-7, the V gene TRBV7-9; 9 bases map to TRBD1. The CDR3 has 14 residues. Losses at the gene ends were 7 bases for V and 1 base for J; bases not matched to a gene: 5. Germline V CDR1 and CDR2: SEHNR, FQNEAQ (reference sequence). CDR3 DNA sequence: TGTGCCAGCATCCAGACAGGGGGGTCCTACGAGCAGTACTTC. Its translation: CASIQTGGSYEQYF.

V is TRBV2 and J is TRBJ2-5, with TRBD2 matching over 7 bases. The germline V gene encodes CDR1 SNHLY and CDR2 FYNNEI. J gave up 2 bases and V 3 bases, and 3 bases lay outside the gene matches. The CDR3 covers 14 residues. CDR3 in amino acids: CASSDPGGQETQYF. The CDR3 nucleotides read TGTGCCAGCAGTGACCCCGGGGGGCAAGAGACCCAGTACTTC.

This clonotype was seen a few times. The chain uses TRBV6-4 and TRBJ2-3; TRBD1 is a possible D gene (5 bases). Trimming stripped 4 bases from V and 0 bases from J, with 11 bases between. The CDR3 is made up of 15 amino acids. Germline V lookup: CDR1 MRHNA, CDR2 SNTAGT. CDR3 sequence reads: CASSGSTASTDTQYF. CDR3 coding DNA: TGTGCCAGCAGTGGATCGACAGCTAGCACAGATACGCAGTATTTT.

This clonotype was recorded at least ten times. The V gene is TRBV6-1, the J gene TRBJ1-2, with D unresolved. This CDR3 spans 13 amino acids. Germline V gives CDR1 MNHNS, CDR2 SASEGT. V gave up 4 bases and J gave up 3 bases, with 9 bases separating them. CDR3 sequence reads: CASSAVNHYGYTF. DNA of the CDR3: TGTGCCAGCAGTGCCGTCAATCACTATGGCTACACCTTC.

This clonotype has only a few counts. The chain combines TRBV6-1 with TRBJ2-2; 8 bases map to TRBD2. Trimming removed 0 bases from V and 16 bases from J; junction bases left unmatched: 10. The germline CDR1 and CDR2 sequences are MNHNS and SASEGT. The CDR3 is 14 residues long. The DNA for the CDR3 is TGTGCCAGCAGTGAAGCGTTGCTAGCGGGCACGGGGTTTTTT. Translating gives CASSEALLAGTGFF.

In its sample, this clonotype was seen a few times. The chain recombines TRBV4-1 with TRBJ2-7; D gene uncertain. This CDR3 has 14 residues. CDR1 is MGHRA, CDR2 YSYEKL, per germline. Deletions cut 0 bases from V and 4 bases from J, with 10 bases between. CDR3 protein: CASSQDAALYEQYF. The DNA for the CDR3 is TGCGCCAGCAGCCAAGACGCAGCGTTGTACGAGCAGTACTTC.

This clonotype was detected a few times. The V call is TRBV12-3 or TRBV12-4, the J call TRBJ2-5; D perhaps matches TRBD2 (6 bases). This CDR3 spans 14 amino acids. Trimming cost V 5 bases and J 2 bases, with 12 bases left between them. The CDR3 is CASSSREWQETQYF. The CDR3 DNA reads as TGTGCCAGCAGTAGTCGGGAGTGGCAAGAGACCCAGTACTTC.

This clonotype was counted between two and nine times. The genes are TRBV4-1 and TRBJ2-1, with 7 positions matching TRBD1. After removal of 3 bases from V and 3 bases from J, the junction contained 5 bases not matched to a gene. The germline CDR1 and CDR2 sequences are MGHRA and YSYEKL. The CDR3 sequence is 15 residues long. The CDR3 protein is CASSHPDRVYNEQFF. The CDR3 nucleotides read TGCGCCAGCAGCCATCCCGACAGGGTCTACAATGAGCAGTTCTTC.

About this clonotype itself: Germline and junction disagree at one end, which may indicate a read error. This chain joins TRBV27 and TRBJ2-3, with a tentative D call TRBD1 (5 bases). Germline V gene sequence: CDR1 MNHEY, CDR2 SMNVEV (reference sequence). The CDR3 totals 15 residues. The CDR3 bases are TGTACCAGCAGTTTAATCAGGGATGGCACAGATACGCAGTATTTT. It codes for CTSSLIRDGTDTQYF.

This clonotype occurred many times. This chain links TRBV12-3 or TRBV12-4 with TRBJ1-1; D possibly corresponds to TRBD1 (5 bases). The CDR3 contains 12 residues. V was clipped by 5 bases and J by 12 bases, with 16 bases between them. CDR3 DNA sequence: TGTGCCAGCAGTGGGGGACGATTGGAGACTTTCTTT. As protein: CASSGGRLETFF.

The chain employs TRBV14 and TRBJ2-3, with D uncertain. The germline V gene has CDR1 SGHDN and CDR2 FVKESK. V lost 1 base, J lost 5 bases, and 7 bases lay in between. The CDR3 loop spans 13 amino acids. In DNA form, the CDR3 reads TGTGCCAGCAGCCAAGTTCTCGGAGATACGCAGTATTTT. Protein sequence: CASSQVLGDTQYF.

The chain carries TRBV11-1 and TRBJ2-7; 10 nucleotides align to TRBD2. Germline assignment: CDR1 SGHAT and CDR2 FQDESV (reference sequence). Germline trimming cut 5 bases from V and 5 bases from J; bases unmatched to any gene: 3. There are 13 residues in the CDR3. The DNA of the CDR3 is TGTGCCAGCAGCCCCCTAGCGGGGGACGAGCAGTACGTC. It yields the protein CASSPLAGDEQYV.

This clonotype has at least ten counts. In nucleotides, the CDR3 is TGTGCCAGCAGCCAGACCATAGGGACAGGGGGGTATGGCTACACCTTC. This encodes CASSQTIGTGGYGYTF. The V and J genes are TRBV7-6 and TRBJ1-2, with TRBD1 matching over 11 bases. The CDR3 is 16 amino acids. V gave up 5 bases and J gave up 5 bases; unmatched junction bases: 10. Germline CDR1 reads SGHVS; CDR2 reads FNYEAQ.

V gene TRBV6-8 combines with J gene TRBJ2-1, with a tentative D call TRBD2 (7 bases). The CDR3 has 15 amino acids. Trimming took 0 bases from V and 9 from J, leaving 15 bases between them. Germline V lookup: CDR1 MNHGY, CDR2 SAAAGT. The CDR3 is CASSYSRGGGSEQFF. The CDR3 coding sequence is TGTGCCAGCAGTTACTCGAGGGGGGGGGGTAGTGAGCAGTTCTTC.